The clone carrying this T cell receptor beta chain occurred once. The CDR3 runs 16 residues. CDR1 is LNHDA, CDR2 SQIVND, per germline (reference sequence). V was trimmed by 6 bases and J by 2 bases, leaving 18 bases between them. Profiled with immunoSEQ multiplex PCR; TCRdb holds only in-frame clones, not every one. The table includes some 80,000 clones, 70% to 90% detected once. This sample stems from a study of blood T cell repertoires in COVID-19. Sequenced: peripheral blood. The receptor was isolated from a human donor in a cohort sampled during active COVID-19. V and J are TRBV19 and TRBJ2-3; D may be TRBD2 (6 bases). CDR3 nucleotides: TGTGCCAGTAGCCTCAAGACGGGGGTAAACACAGATACGCAGTATTTT. This translates into CASSLKTGVNTDTQYF.